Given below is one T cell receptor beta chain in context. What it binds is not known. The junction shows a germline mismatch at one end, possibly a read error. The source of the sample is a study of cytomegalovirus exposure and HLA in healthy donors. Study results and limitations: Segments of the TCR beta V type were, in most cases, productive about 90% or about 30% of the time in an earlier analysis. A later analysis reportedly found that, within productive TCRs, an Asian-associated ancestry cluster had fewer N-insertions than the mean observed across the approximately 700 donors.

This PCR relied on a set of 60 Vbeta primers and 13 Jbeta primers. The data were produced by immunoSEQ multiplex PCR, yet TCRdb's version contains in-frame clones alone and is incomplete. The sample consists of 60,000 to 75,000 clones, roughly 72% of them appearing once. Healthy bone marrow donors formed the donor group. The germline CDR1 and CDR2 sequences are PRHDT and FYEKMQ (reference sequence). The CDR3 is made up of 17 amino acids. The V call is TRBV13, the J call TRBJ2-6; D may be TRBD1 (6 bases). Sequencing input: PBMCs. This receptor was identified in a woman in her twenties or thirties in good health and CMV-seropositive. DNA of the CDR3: TGTGCCAGCACCTTACGGACAGCCAACTCTGGGGCCAACGTCCTGACTTTC. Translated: CASTLRTANSGANVLTF. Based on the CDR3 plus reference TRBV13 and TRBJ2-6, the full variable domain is AAGVIQSPRHLIKEKRETATLKCYPIPRHDTVYWYQQGPGQDPQFLISFYEKMQSDKGSIPDRFSAQQFSDYHSELNMSSLELGDSALYFCASTLRTANSGANVLTFGAGSRLTVL.